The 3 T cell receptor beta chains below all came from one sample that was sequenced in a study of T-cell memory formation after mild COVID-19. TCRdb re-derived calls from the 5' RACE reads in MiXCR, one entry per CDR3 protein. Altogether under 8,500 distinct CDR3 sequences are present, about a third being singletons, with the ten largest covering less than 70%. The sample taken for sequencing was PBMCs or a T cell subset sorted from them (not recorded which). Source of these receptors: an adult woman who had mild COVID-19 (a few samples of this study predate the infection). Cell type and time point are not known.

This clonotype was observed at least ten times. The chain's CDR3 is CASSESWTGPEETQYF. The DNA of the CDR3 is TGTGCCAGCAGTGAATCATGGACAGGGCCTGAAGAGACCCAGTACTTC. This sequence joins TRBV2 and TRBJ2-5; 8 bases align to TRBD1. Germline V lookup: CDR1 SNHLY, CDR2 FYNNEI. The CDR3 length is 16 residues. The V and J ends lost 2 bases and 3 bases, in that order; junction bases with no gene match: 8.

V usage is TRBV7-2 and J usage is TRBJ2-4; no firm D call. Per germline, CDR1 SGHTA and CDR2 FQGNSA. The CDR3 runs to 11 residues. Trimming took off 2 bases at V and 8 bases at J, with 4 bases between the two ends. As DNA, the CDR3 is TGTGCCAGCAGCTTAACGGACATTCAGTACTTC. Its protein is CASSLTDIQYF.

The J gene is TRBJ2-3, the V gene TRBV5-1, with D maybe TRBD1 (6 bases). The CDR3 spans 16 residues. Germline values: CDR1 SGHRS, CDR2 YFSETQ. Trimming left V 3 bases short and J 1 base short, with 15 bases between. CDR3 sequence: CASSSSGDTRTDTQYF. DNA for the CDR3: TGCGCCAGCAGCTCCTCCGGGGACACCCGCACAGATACGCAGTATTTT.